The 7 T cell receptor beta chains below were found in one sample sequenced in a study of blood T cell repertoires in COVID-19 (dated by TCRdb to 2019 to 2021). The receptor library was made with the immunoSEQ multiplex PCR assay. TCRdb's version of the immuneACCESS table is confined to in-frame rearrangements and falls short of the full clone set. An unresolved V gene accounts for under half of the shortfall where checked; the remainder is of unknown origin. The sample yields approximately 200,000 clones; 84% were counted once. The ten largest make up 3% of the sample. The sequenced material came from peripheral blood. Source of these receptors: a woman aged 25-40 years who had recovered from COVID-19.

The chain links TRBV25-1 to TRBJ2-7, with 7 bases aligning to TRBD1. Per the germline V gene, CDR1 is MGHDK and CDR2 is SYGVNS. The CDR3 extends over 16 amino acids. The V gene end was trimmed by 0 bases and the J gene end by 2 bases; junction bases not matched to a gene: 7. The CDR3 here is CASSEYNGQVAYEQYF. Here the CDR3 DNA reads TGTGCCAGCAGTGAATATAACGGACAGGTCGCCTACGAGCAGTACTTC.

The rearrangement uses TRBV5-1 and TRBJ1-4, with 7 nucleotides matching TRBD1. There are 13 residues in the CDR3. The germline CDR1 and CDR2 sequences are SGHRS and YFSETQ. Trimming took 6 bases from V and 3 from J; bases not matched to a gene: 2. This CDR3 is CASMGQPNEKLFF. The CDR3 coding sequence is TGCGCCAGCATGGGACAGCCTAATGAAAAACTGTTTTTT.

The gene calls are TRBV30 and TRBJ1-1, with D tentatively TRBD1 (6 bases). Looked up from germline, CDR1 is GTSNPN and CDR2 is SVGIG (reference sequence). The CDR3 runs 12 residues. Trimming took 1 base from V and 5 from J, leaving 8 bases between them. The CDR3 here is CAWSGTGTEAFF. The CDR3 region has the DNA TGTGCCTGGAGTGGTACAGGGACTGAAGCTTTCTTT.

The CDR3 loop is CASRTGENTEAFF. CDR3 nucleotide sequence: TGTGCCAGCAGAACCGGGGAGAACACTGAAGCTTTCTTT. The V and J genes are TRBV6-5 and TRBJ1-1, with D unclear. Germline loops: CDR1 MNHEY, CDR2 SVGAGI. V lost 6 bases, J lost 1 base, and 9 bases lay in between. The CDR3 extends over 13 amino acids.

The J gene is TRBJ1-2, the V gene TRBV30, with a tentative D call TRBD1 (6 bases). The CDR3 is made up of 13 amino acids. Trimming took off 4 bases at V and 8 bases at J, with 17 bases between the two ends. The germline gives CDR1 GTSNPN, CDR2 SVGIG (reference sequence). CDR3 nucleotides: TGTGCCTGGACTGGAACAGGGATGGGAGGCTACACCTTC. It translates to CAWTGTGMGGYTF.

The chain joins TRBV30 to TRBJ2-3; possibly TRBD2 for D (5 bases). CDR1 and CDR2 from the germline V gene are GTSNPN and SVGIG (reference sequence). The CDR3 runs 14 residues. V lost 3 bases and J lost 0, with 10 bases in between. CDR3 residues: CAWRGGFSTDTQYF. The CDR3 bases are TGTGCCTGGAGGGGCGGGTTTAGCACAGATACGCAGTATTTT.

This clone has ten or more counts. The chain links TRBV28 to TRBJ1-2; tentatively, D is TRBD1 (5 bases). Germline V gene lookup returns CDR1 MDHEN and CDR2 SYDVKM. V was shortened by 7 bases and J by 5 bases, with 20 bases between the two germline ends. This CDR3 region has 15 residues. Here the CDR3 reads CASTPPQQELYGYTF. The CDR3 region has the DNA TGTGCCAGCACCCCCCCCCAACAGGAGCTATATGGCTACACCTTC.